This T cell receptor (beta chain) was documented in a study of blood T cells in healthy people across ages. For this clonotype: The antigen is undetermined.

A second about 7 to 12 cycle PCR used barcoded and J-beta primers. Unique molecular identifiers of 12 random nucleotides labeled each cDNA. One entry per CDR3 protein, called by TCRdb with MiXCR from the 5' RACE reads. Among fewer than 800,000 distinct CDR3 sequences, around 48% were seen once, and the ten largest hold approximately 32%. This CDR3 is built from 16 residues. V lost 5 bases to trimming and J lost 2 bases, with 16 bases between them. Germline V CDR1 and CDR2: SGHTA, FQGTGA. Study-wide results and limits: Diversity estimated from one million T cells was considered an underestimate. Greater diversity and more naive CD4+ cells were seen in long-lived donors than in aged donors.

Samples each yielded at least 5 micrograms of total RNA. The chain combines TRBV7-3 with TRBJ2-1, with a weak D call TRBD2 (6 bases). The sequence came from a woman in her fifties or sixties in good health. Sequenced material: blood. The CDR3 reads CASSLSGHTPYNEQFF. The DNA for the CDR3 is TGTGCCAGCAGCCTGAGCGGGCACACCCCCTACAATGAGCAGTTCTTC. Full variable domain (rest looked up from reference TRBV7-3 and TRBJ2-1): GAGVSQTPSNKVTEKGKYVELRCDPISGHTALYWYRQSLGQGPEFLIYFQGTGAADDSGLPNDRFFAVRPEGSVSTLKIQRTERGDSAVYLCASSLSGHTPYNEQFFGPGTRLTVL.